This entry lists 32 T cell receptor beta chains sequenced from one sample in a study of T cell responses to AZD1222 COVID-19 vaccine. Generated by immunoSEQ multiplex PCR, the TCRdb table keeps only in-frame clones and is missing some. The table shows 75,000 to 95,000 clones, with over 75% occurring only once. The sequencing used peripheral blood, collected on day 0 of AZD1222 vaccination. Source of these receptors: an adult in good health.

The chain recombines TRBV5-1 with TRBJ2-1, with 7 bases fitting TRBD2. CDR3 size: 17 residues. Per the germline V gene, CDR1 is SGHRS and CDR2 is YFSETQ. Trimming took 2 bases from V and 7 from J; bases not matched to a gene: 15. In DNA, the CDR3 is TGCGCCAGCAGCTTCGGGTCGACTAGCCCACCTAGGAATGAGCAGTTCTTC. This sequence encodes CASSFGSTSPPRNEQFF.

The CDR3 protein is CASSSRGTSGSDEQFF. The CDR3 DNA follows: TGTGCCAGCAGCTCCCGAGGGACTAGCGGGAGTGATGAGCAGTTCTTC. V gene TRBV9 combines with J gene TRBJ2-1; TRBD2 matches 14 bases. The length of the CDR3 is 16 residues. Per germline, CDR1 SGDLS and CDR2 YYNGEE. The trim removed 4 bases at V and 8 bases at J, leaving 8 bases unmatched.

In nucleotides, the CDR3 is TGTGCCAGCAGTAGTAACCGGGCCCTAAATTCACCCCTCCACTTT. Amino acids: CASSSNRALNSPLHF. The chain carries TRBV27 and TRBJ1-6; D remains unclear. CDR3 length equals 15 residues. The V gene lost 5 bases and the J gene lost 7 bases, with 15 bases spanning the gap. CDR1 is MNHEY and CDR2 is SMNVEV in the germline V gene (reference sequence).

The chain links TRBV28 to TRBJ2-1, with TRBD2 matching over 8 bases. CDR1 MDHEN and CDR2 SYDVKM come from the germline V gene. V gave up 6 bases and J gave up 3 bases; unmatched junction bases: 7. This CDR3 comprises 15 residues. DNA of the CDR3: TGTGCCAGCAGGTTAGCGGGGATCAACTACAATGAGCAGTTCTTC. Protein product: CASRLAGINYNEQFF.

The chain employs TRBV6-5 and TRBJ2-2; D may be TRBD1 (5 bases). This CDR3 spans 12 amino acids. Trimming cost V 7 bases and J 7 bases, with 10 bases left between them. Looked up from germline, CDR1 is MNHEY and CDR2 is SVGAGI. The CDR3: CASNRGNGELFF. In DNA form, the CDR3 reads TGTGCCAGCAATAGGGGTAACGGGGAGCTGTTTTTT.

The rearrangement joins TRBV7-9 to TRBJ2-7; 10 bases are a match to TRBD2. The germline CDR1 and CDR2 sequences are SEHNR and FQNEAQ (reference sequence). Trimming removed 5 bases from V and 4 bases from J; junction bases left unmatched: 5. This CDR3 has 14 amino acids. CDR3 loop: CASSPSGSGYEQYF. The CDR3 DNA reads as TGTGCCAGCAGCCCTAGCGGGAGCGGGTACGAGCAGTACTTC.

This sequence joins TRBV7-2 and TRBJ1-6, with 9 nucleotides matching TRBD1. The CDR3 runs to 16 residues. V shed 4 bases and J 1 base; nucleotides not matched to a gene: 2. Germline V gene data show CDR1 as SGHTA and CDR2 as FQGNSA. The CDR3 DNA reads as TGTGCCAGCAGCTGGACAGGGGCATCCTATAATTCACCCCTCCACTTT. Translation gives CASSWTGASYNSPLHF.

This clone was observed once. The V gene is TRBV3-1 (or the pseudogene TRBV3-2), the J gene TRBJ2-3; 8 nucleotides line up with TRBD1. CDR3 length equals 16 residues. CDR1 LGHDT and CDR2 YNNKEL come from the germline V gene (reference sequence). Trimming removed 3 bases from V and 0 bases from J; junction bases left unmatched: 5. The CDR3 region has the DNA TGTGCCAGCAGCCAGGCGACAGGGGCTAGCACAGATACGCAGTATTTT. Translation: CASSQATGASTDTQYF.

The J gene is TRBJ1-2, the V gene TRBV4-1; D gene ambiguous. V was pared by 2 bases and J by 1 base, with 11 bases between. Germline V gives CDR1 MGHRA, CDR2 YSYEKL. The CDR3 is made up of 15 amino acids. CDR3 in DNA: TGCGCCAGCAGCCAAAGAAGAAACCTTAACTATGGCTACACCTTC. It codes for CASSQRRNLNYGYTF.

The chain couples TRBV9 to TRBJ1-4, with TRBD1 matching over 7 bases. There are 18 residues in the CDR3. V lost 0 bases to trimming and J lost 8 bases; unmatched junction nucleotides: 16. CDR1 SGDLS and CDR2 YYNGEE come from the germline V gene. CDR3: CASSVGDRVWMGGEKLFF. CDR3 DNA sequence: TGTGCCAGCAGCGTAGGTGACAGGGTGTGGATGGGCGGCGAAAAACTGTTTTTT.

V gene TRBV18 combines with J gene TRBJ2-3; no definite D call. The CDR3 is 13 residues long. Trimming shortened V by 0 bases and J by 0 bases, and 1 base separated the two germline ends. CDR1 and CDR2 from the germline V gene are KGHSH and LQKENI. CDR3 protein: CASSPPSTDTQYF. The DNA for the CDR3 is TGTGCCAGCTCACCACCCAGCACAGATACGCAGTATTTT.

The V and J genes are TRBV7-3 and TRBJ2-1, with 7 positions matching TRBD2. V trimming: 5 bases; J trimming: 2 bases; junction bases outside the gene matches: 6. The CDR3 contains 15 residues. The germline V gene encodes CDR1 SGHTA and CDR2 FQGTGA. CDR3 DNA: TGTGCCAGCAGCCCGAGGAGCGGGGCCTACAATGAGCAGTTCTTC. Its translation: CASSPRSGAYNEQFF.

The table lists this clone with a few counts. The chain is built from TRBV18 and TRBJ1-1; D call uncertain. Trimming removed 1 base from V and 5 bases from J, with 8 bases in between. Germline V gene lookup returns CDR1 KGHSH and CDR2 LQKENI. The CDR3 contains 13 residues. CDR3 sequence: CASSPLDQTEAFF. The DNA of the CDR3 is TGTGCCAGCTCACCACTGGATCAGACTGAAGCTTTCTTT.

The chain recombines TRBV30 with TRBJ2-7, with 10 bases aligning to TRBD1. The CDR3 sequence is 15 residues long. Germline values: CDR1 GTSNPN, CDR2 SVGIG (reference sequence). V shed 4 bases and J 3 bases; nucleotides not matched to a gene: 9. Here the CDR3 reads CAWTASGTGVYEQYF. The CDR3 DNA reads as TGTGCCTGGACCGCCTCCGGGACAGGGGTCTACGAGCAGTACTTC.

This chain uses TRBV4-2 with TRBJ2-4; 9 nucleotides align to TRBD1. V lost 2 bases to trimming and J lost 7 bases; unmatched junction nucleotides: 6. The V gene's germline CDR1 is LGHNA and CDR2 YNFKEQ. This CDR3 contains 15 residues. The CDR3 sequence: CASSQHRGRTNIQYF. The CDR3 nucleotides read TGTGCCAGCAGCCAACACAGGGGGCGGACGAACATTCAGTACTTC.

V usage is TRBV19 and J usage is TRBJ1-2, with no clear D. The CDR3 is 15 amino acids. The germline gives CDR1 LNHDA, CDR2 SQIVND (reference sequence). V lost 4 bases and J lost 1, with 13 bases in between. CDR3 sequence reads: CASSRADILNYGYTF. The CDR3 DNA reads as TGTGCCAGTAGTAGGGCAGACATACTTAACTATGGCTACACCTTC.

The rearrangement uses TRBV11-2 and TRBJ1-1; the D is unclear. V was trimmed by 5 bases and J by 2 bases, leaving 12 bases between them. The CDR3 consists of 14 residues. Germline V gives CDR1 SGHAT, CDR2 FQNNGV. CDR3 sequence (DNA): TGTGCCAGCAGCCCCCGGACTGAAAACACTGAAGCTTTCTTT. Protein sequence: CASSPRTENTEAFF.

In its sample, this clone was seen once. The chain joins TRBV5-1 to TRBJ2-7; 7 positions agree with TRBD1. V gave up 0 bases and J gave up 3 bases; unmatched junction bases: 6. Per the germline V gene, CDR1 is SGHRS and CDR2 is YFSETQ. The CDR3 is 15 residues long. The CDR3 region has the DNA TGCGCCAGCAGCTTGGCCCTGACAGGGAACTACGAGCAGTACTTC. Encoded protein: CASSLALTGNYEQYF. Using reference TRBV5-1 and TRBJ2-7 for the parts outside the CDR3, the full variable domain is KAGVTQTPRYLIKTRGQQVTLSCSPISGHRSVSWYQQTPGQGLQFLFEYFSETQRNKGNFPGRFSGRQFSNSRSEMNVSTLELGDSALYLCASSLALTGNYEQYFGPGTRLTVT.

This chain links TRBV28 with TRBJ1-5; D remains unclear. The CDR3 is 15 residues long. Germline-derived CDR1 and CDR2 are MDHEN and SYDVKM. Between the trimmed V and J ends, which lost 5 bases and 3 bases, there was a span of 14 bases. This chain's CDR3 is CASSPHATPNQPQHF. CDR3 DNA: TGTGCCAGCAGTCCACACGCTACCCCCAATCAGCCCCAGCATTTT.

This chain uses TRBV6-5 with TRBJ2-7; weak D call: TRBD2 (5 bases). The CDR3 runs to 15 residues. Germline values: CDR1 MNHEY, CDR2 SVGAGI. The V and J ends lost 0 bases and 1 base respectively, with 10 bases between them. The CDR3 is CASSYSREGSYEQYV. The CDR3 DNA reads TGTGCCAGCAGTTACTCCCGGGAAGGATCCTACGAGCAGTACGTC.

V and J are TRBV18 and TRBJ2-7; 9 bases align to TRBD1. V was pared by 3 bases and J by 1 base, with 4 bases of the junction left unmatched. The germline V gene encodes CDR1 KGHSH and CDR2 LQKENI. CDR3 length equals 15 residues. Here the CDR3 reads CASSPGQGHSYEQYF. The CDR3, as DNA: TGTGCCAGCTCACCGGGACAGGGTCATTCCTACGAGCAGTACTTC.

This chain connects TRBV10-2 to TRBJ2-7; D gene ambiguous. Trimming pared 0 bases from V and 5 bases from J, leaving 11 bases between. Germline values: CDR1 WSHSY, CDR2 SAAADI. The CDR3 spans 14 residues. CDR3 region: CASSESGHFNEQYV. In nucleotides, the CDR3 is TGCGCCAGCAGTGAGTCAGGTCACTTCAACGAGCAGTACGTC.

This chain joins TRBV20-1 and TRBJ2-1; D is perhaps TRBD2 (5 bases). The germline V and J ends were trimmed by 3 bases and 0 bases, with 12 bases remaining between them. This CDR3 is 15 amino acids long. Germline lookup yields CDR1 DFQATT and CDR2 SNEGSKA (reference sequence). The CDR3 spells CSASPPRDSYNEQFF. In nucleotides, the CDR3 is TGCAGTGCTAGTCCCCCGAGGGACTCCTACAATGAGCAGTTCTTC.

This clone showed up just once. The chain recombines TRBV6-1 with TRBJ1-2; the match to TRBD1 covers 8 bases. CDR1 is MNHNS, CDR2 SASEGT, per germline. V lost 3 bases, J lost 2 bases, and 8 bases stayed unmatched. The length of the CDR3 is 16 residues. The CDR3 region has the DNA TGTGCCAGCAGTGACAGGGGGCAAGGGGGCAACTATGGCTACACCTTC. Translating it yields CASSDRGQGGNYGYTF.

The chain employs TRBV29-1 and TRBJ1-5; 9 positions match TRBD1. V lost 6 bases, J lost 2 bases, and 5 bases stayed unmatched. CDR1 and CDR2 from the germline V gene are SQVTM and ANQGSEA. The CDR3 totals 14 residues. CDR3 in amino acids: CSVGQGGGNQPQHF. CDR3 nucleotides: TGCAGCGTGGGACAGGGAGGGGGCAATCAGCCCCAGCATTTT.

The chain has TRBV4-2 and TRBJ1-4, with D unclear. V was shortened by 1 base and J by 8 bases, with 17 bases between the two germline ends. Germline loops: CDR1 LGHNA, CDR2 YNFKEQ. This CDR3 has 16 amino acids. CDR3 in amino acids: CASSQVRIGRREKLFF. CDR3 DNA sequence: TGTGCCAGCAGCCAAGTTCGTATAGGGAGACGCGAAAAACTGTTTTTT.

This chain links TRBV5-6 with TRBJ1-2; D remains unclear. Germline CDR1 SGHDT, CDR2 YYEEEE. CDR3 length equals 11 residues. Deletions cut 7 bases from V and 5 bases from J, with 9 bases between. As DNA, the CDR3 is TGTGCCAGCGGGGAAGGGTATGGCTACACCTTC. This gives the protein CASGEGYGYTF.

CDR3 sequence reads: CASSLVPSKRAEEETQYF. Here the CDR3 DNA reads TGTGCCAGCAGCTTAGTTCCTAGCAAAAGGGCTGAGGAAGAGACCCAGTACTTC. This chain links TRBV7-6 with TRBJ2-5, with D maybe TRBD2 (5 bases). The CDR3 sequence is 18 residues long. Per germline, CDR1 SGHVS and CDR2 FNYEAQ. V was clipped by 1 base and J by 3 bases, with 21 bases between them. The full variable domain, with the rest looked up from reference TRBV7-6 and TRBJ2-5, is GAGVSQSPRYKVTKRGQDVALRCDPISGHVSLYWYRQALGQGPEFLTYFNYEAQQDKSGLPNDRFSAERPEGSISTLTIQRTEQRDSAMYRCASSLVPSKRAEEETQYFGPGTRLLVL.

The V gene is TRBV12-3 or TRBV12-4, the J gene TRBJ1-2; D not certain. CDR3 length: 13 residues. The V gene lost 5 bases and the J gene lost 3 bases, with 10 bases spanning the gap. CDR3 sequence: CASSLFPDYGYTF. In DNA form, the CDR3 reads TGTGCCAGCAGTCTCTTTCCAGACTATGGCTACACCTTC.

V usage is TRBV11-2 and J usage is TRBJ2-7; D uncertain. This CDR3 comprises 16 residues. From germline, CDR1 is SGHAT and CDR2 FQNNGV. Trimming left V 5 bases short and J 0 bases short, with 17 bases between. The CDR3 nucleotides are TGTGCCAGCAGCCTTCTTGGGCAGCGCAGCTCCTACGAGCAGTACTTC. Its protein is CASSLLGQRSSYEQYF.

CDR3 region: CASSLSERSNQPQHF. CDR3 nucleotide sequence: TGTGCCAGCAGTTTATCCGAGAGAAGCAATCAGCCCCAGCATTTT. The genes are TRBV28 and TRBJ1-5; D is unclear. In germline, CDR1 is MDHEN, CDR2 SYDVKM. The CDR3 runs 15 residues. Trimming stripped 1 base from V and 1 base from J, with 8 bases between.

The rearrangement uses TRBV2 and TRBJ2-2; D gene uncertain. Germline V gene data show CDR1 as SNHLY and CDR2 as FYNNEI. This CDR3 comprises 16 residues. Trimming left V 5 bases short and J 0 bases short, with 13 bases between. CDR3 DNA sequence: TGTGCCAGCAGTCGAACTGGCAGTTCGAACACCGGGGAGCTGTTTTTT. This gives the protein CASSRTGSSNTGELFF.